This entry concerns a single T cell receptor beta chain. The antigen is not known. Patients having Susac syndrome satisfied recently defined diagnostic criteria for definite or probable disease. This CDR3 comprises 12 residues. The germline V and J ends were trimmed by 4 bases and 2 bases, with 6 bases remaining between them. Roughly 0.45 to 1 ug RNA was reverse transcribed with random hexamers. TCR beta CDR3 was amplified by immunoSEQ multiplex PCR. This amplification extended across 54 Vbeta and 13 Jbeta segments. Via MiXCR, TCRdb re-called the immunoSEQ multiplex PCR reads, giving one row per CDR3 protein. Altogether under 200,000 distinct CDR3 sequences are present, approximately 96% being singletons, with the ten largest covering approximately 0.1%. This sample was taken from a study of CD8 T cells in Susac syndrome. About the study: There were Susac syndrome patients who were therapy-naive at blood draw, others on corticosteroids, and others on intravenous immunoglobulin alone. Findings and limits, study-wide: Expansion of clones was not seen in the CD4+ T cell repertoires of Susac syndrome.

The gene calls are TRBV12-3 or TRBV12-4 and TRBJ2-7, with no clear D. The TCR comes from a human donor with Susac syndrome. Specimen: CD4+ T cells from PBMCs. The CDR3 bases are TGTGCCAGCAGTTCGACCGCCTACGAGCAGTACTTC. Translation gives CASSSTAYEQYF.